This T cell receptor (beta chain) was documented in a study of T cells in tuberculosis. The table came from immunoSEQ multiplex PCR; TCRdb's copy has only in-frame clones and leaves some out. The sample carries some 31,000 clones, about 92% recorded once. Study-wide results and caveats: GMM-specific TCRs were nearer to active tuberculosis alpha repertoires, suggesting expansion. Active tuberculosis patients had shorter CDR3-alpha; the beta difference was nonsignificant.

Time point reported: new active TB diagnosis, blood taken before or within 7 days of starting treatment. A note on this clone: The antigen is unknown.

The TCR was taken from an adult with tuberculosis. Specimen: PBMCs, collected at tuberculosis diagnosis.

The CDR3 DNA reads as TGCGCCAGCAGCTTGGTTGCGGGAGATATTCGTGGGTCCCTCTACGAGCAGTACTTC. This translates into CASSLVAGDIRGSLYEQYF. The rearrangement links TRBV5-1 to TRBJ2-7; the match to TRBD2 covers 7 bases. Germline values: CDR1 SGHRS, CDR2 YFSETQ. This CDR3 has 19 residues. The V gene end was trimmed by 0 bases and the J gene end by 3 bases; junction bases not matched to a gene: 18. Using reference TRBV5-1 and TRBJ2-7 for the parts outside the CDR3, the full variable domain is KAGVTQTPRYLIKTRGQQVTLSCSPISGHRSVSWYQQTPGQGLQFLFEYFSETQRNKGNFPGRFSGRQFSNSRSEMNVSTLELGDSALYLCASSLVAGDIRGSLYEQYFGPGTRLTVT.